This TCR beta chain was sequenced during a study of blood T cell repertoires in COVID-19. Background on the study: Samples came from the United States, Italy and Spain, spanning acute and convalescent COVID-19.

Only in-frame clones appear in the TCRdb table, and some are missing; sequencing was by immunoSEQ multiplex PCR. The table has around 300,000 clones, over 80% seen once; the top ten hold 6.3%. V trimming: 4 bases; J trimming: 5 bases; junction bases outside the gene matches: 9. CDR1 is KGHSH and CDR2 is LQKENI in the germline V gene. CDR3 length equals 15 residues. One Seattle source followed patients from active infection through their disease course. This chain links TRBV18 with TRBJ2-7, with 9 bases matching TRBD1. The TCR sequence derives from a woman aged 45-59 years with COVID-19, enrolled during active disease. Sequencing was performed on peripheral blood. This chain's CDR3 is CASSRAGQGLHEQYF. The CDR3 DNA reads TGTGCCAGCTCACGGGCGGGACAGGGACTCCACGAGCAGTACTTC.